The 25 T cell receptor beta chains presented below share a single source sample, sequenced in a study of spatial heterogeneity in lung cancer. TCRdb passed the 5' RACE reads through MiXCR, listing each CDR3 protein once. This sample carries fewer than 30,000 distinct CDR3 sequences, 6% of them seen once, and the ten largest clones take around a fifth. Time point here: blood at routine non-recurrence follow-up after resection. In each case, whole RNA from tumor, nontumor lung or frozen PBMC was sequenced unsorted. The input for sequencing was PBMCs, taken at follow-up. The receptors originated from a male donor with early-stage non-small cell lung cancer.

The sample holds many counts of this clonotype. The chain couples TRBV5-1 to TRBJ2-2, with D hard to call. CDR3 length: 15 residues. The germline V gene encodes CDR1 SGHRS and CDR2 YFSETQ. The V and J ends lost 4 bases and 0 bases respectively, with 10 bases between them. The CDR3, as DNA: TGCGCCAGCAGCGAGGACCCAGCGAACACCGGGGAGCTGTTTTTT. Protein: CASSEDPANTGELFF.

In this sample, this clonotype turned up many times. The J gene is TRBJ1-1, the V gene TRBV7-2; D is unresolved. This CDR3 has 13 amino acids. V dropped 7 bases and J dropped 8 bases, with 17 bases sitting between them. Germline V gene sequence: CDR1 SGHTA, CDR2 FQGNSA. The CDR3 reads CASTLPGLGEAFF. The CDR3 DNA follows: TGTGCCAGCACCCTTCCGGGATTGGGCGAAGCTTTCTTT.

The gene calls are TRBV18 and TRBJ2-3; no definite D call. Trimming took 2 bases from V and 3 from J, leaving 15 bases between them. The germline gives CDR1 KGHSH, CDR2 LQKENI. CDR3 length: 16 residues. The CDR3 protein is CASSPVLQLKTDTQYF. The CDR3 bases are TGTGCCAGCTCACCAGTGTTGCAGCTCAAGACAGATACGCAGTATTTT.

This clonotype came up many times. This rearrangement joins TRBV6-5 to TRBJ1-1; unclear D gene. V was cut by 0 bases and J by 5 bases, with 13 bases left in between. CDR3 length: 15 amino acids. Germline values: CDR1 MNHEY, CDR2 SVGAGI. The CDR3 nucleotides read TGTGCCAGCAGTTACTCGGTGAGCCCGGGAACTGAAGCTTTCTTT. It codes for CASSYSVSPGTEAFF.

This clonotype was observed many times. The chain couples TRBV30 to TRBJ1-4, with a tentative D call TRBD1 (6 bases). The germline CDR1 and CDR2 sequences are GTSNPN and SVGIG (reference sequence). The CDR3 spans 14 residues. The V and J ends lost 0 bases and 8 bases respectively, with 13 bases between them. This CDR3 reads CAWSVRGAGEKLFF. CDR3 bases: TGTGCCTGGAGTGTGCGGGGGGCAGGAGAAAAACTGTTTTTT.

This clonotype was counted only a few times. The chain joins TRBV4-1 to TRBJ2-5, with TRBD2 matching 10 bases. Germline V gene data show CDR1 as MGHRA and CDR2 as YSYEKL. CDR3 length equals 17 residues. J was trimmed by 4 bases and V by 0 bases; bases with no gene match: 8. The CDR3 sequence is CASSQESLAGITETQYF. In nucleotides, the CDR3 is TGCGCCAGCAGCCAAGAGTCACTAGCGGGGATTACAGAGACCCAGTACTTC.

This clonotype came up many times. The V and J genes are TRBV7-2 and TRBJ2-1; 11 nucleotides agree with TRBD1. The J segment lost 7 bases and the V segment lost 1 base, leaving 6 bases of the junction unmatched. Germline values: CDR1 SGHTA, CDR2 FQGNSA. The CDR3 consists of 16 residues. The CDR3 DNA follows: TGTGCCAGCAGCTTAGTTCGTGGACAGGGGGCGAATGAGCAGTTCTTC. This codes for CASSLVRGQGANEQFF. Full variable domain (remainder filled in from reference TRBV7-2 and TRBJ2-1): GAGVSQSPSNKVTEKGKDVELRCDPISGHTALYWYRQSLGQGLEFLIYFQGNSAPDKSGLPSDRFSAERTGGSVSTLTIQRTQQEDSAVYLCASSLVRGQGANEQFFGPGTRLTVL.

This clonotype was observed a few times. The V and J genes are TRBV24-1 and TRBJ1-1; D gene uncertain. With 4 bases removed from V and 2 bases from J, the gap between germline ends came to 10 bases. Germline-derived CDR1 and CDR2 are KGHDR and SFDVKD. The length of the CDR3 is 14 residues. The CDR3 protein is CATSEAGKNTEAFF. DNA of the CDR3: TGTGCCACCAGTGAGGCAGGCAAAAACACTGAAGCTTTCTTT.

This clonotype was recorded many times. At one end the junction does not follow the germline gene, possibly because of a read error. CDR3 in amino acids: CASSYPEGSVF. CDR3 nucleotides: TGTGCCAGCAGTTACCCTGAAGGGTCCGTCTTT. This chain links TRBV6-2 or TRBV6-3 with TRBJ1-1; no clear D. Per germline, CDR1 MNHEY and CDR2 SVGEGT. The CDR3 loop spans 11 amino acids.

The table lists this clonotype with many counts. The gene calls are TRBV20-1 and TRBJ1-4, with 11 positions matching TRBD1. Germline V lookup: CDR1 DFQATT, CDR2 SNEGSKA (reference sequence). V dropped 0 bases and J dropped 11; count of bases not matched to a gene: 8. This CDR3 has 15 amino acids. In nucleotides, the CDR3 is TGCAGTGCTAGAGATGAAGGGACAGGGGGTGGGAAACTGTTTTTT. As protein: CSARDEGTGGGKLFF.

This rearrangement joins TRBV7-2 to TRBJ2-3, with 7 bases fitting TRBD2. Trimming at V came to 5 bases and at J to 4 bases, leaving 12 bases not matched to a gene. This CDR3 comprises 16 residues. In germline, CDR1 is SGHTA, CDR2 FQGNSA. DNA for the CDR3: TGTGCCAGCAGCCCTCGGGGTACGACTAGCCCAGATACGCAGTATTTT. Its translation: CASSPRGTTSPDTQYF. Together with reference TRBV7-2 and TRBJ2-3, the CDR3 gives the full variable domain: GAGVSQSPSNKVTEKGKDVELRCDPISGHTALYWYRQSLGQGLEFLIYFQGNSAPDKSGLPSDRFSAERTGGSVSTLTIQRTQQEDSAVYLCASSPRGTTSPDTQYFGPGTRLTVL.

A few counts support this clonotype. V usage is TRBV4-2 and J usage is TRBJ1-2; D uncertain. V was trimmed by 0 bases and J by 8 bases, leaving 4 bases between them. The CDR3 is made up of 11 amino acids. CDR1 and CDR2 (germline): LGHNA, YNFKEQ. As DNA, the CDR3 is TGTGCCAGCAGCCAAGAGGACGGCTACACCTTC. Amino acids: CASSQEDGYTF.

Many counts were recorded for this clonotype. DNA for the CDR3: TGTGCCAGTAGTCCCACCCCCGACCAGGCGGCCACTGAAGCTTTCTTT. This gives the protein CASSPTPDQAATEAFF. The rearrangement joins TRBV19 to TRBJ1-1; D gene ambiguous. CDR1 and CDR2 (germline): LNHDA, SQIVND (reference sequence). V was clipped by 5 bases and J by 4 bases, with 20 bases between them. The CDR3 is 16 amino acids.

This clonotype was counted many times. The CDR3 region has the DNA TGCAGTGCTAGTTCCCCCGACAGGGGAACTAATGAAAAACTGTTTTTT. Translating gives CSASSPDRGTNEKLFF. The gene calls are TRBV20-1 and TRBJ1-4; 8 bases align to TRBD1. The CDR3 is 16 residues long. The germline V gene encodes CDR1 DFQATT and CDR2 SNEGSKA (reference sequence). V trimming: 3 bases; J trimming: 1 base; junction bases outside the gene matches: 7.

This clonotype was recorded a few times. The chain employs TRBV12-3 or TRBV12-4 and TRBJ2-2; D gene uncertain. The V gene lost 3 bases and the J gene lost 7 bases, with 9 bases spanning the gap. This CDR3 region has 13 residues. The CDR3 reads CASSFQVGGELFF. The CDR3 region has the DNA TGTGCCAGCAGTTTTCAGGTCGGCGGGGAGCTGTTTTTT.

The V gene is TRBV12-3 or TRBV12-4, the J gene TRBJ1-4; D ambiguous. Between the trimmed V and J ends, which lost 3 bases and 5 bases, there was a span of 13 bases. CDR3 size: 15 residues. The CDR3 here is CASSFIGGPNEKLFF. The CDR3 bases are TGTGCCAGCAGTTTCATCGGTGGACCAAATGAAAAACTGTTTTTT.

This clonotype has a handful of counts. The J gene is TRBJ1-2, the V gene TRBV7-2; 7 bases map to TRBD1. Germline CDR1 SGHTA, CDR2 FQGNSA. The CDR3 totals 16 residues. V shed 5 bases, J shed 2 bases, and the junction held 11 bases outside the gene matches. The DNA of the CDR3 is TGTGCCAGCAGCCCTGCAGGGGGGACTAGGAACTATGGCTACACCTTC. It is translated as CASSPAGGTRNYGYTF.

The chain recombines TRBV4-3 with TRBJ2-6; D not certain. The germline gives CDR1 LGHNA, CDR2 YSLEER. The CDR3 extends over 16 amino acids. Trimming pared 0 bases from V and 0 bases from J, leaving 6 bases between. Here the CDR3 DNA reads TGCGCCAGCAGCCAAGAGACTCACTCTGGGGCCAACGTCCTGACTTTC. The encoded protein is CASSQETHSGANVLTF.

This clonotype was detected many times. The V gene is TRBV11-3, the J gene TRBJ1-1, with TRBD1 matching 11 bases. Per the germline V gene, CDR1 is SGHNT and CDR2 is YENEEA. V lost 6 bases to trimming and J lost 6 bases; unmatched junction nucleotides: 15. The CDR3 sequence is 17 residues long. The CDR3 nucleotides read TGTGCCAGCAGAAGTCCTGGACAGGGGGCGAGTATCGCTGAAGCTTTCTTT. Translation gives CASRSPGQGASIAEAFF.

This clonotype was seen many times. The chain employs TRBV6-2 or TRBV6-3 and TRBJ1-2; D remains ambiguous. The CDR3 length is 14 residues. Germline V gives CDR1 MNHEY, CDR2 SVGEGT. V dropped 6 bases and J dropped 4 bases, with 15 bases sitting between them. The chain's CDR3 is CASSQPRVGYGYTF. CDR3 in DNA: TGTGCCAGCAGCCAACCCCGGGTAGGCTATGGCTACACCTTC.

This clonotype showed up just a few times. The chain carries TRBV6-6 and TRBJ2-1; TRBD2 agrees at 8 bases. The CDR3 sequence is 19 residues long. Germline CDR1 MNHNY, CDR2 SVGAGI (reference sequence). The J segment lost 5 bases and the V segment lost 2 bases, leaving 17 bases of the junction unmatched. The DNA for the CDR3 is TGTGCCAGCAGTTACCCCTCGGGAAGCGGGAGTCCAGAGGACAATGAGCAGTTCTTC. Its protein product is CASSYPSGSGSPEDNEQFF.

This clonotype was counted at least ten times. The gene calls are TRBV7-9 and TRBJ1-5; 7 positions match TRBD1. The V segment lost 6 bases and the J segment 2 bases; nucleotides outside the gene matches: 16. Germline V gene lookup returns CDR1 SEHNR and CDR2 FQNEAQ (reference sequence). CDR3 size: 18 residues. CDR3 DNA sequence: TGTGCCAGCAGTCAAGGTCCCGGGACAGACCTTGGCAATCAGCCCCAGCATTTT. Protein product: CASSQGPGTDLGNQPQHF.

This clonotype came up a few times. This rearrangement joins TRBV20-1 to TRBJ1-1; D is unclear. Between the trimmed V and J ends, which lost 4 bases and 5 bases, there was a span of 11 bases. CDR1 and CDR2 (germline): DFQATT, SNEGSKA (reference sequence). The CDR3 consists of 12 residues. The CDR3 DNA reads TGCAGTGCTACCGGGGTAGGGACTGAAGCTTTCTTT. It translates to CSATGVGTEAFF.

At least ten counts were recorded for this clonotype. The J gene is TRBJ2-3, the V gene TRBV10-3, with TRBD2 matching over 12 bases. This CDR3 contains 18 residues. With V trimmed by 0 bases and J by 4 bases, 8 bases remained unmatched. Germline V gene sequence: CDR1 ENHRY, CDR2 SYGVKD. The CDR3 loop is CAISESPSGGAGSDTQYF. CDR3 coding DNA: TGTGCCATCAGTGAGTCGCCTAGCGGGGGGGCCGGCTCAGATACGCAGTATTTT.

This clonotype has more than one count but fewer than ten. V gene TRBV20-1 combines with J gene TRBJ1-2; no clear D. The V and J ends lost 3 bases and 4 bases respectively, with 12 bases between them. The CDR3 length is 13 residues. Per the germline V gene, CDR1 is DFQATT and CDR2 is SNEGSKA (reference sequence). CDR3 amino acids: CSASSPDGYGYTF. The CDR3 bases are TGCAGTGCTAGTTCGCCAGACGGCTATGGCTACACCTTC.